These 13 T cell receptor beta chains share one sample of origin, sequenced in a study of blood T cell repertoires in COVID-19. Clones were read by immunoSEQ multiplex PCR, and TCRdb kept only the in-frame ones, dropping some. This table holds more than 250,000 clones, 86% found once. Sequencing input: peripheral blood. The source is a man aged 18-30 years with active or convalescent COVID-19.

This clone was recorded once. CDR3 nucleotides: TGTGCCAGCAGCCGCTACACAGATACGCAGTATTTT. This gives the protein CASSRYTDTQYF. V and J are TRBV7-2 and TRBJ2-3, with D uncertain. Trimming left V 5 bases short and J 2 bases short, with 5 bases between. The V gene's germline CDR1 is SGHTA and CDR2 FQGNSA. This CDR3 is built from 12 residues.

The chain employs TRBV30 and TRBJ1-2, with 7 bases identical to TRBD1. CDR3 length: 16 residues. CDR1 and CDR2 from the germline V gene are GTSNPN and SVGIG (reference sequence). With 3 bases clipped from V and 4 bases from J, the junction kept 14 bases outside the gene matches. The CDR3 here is CAWSPPQGRQLYGYTF. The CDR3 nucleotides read TGTGCCTGGAGCCCTCCACAGGGGCGCCAACTCTATGGCTACACCTTC. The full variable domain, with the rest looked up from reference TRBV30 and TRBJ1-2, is SQTIHQWPATLVQPVGSPLSLECTVEGTSNPNLYWYRQAAGRGLQLLFYSVGIGQISSEVPQNLSASRPQDRQFILSSKKLLLSDSGFYLCAWSPPQGRQLYGYTFGSGTRLTVV.

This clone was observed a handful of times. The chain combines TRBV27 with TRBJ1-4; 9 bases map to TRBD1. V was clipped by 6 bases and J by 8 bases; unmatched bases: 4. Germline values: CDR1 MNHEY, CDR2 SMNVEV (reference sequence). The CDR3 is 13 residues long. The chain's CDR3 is CASRQGAREKLFF. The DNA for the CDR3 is TGTGCCAGCAGACAGGGGGCGCGAGAAAAACTGTTTTTT.

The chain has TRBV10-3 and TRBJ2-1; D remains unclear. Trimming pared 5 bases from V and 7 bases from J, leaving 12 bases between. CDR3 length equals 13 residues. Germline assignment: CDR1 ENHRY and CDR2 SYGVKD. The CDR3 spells CAISSFLPNEQFF. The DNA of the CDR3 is TGTGCCATCAGTAGCTTCCTTCCTAATGAGCAGTTCTTC.

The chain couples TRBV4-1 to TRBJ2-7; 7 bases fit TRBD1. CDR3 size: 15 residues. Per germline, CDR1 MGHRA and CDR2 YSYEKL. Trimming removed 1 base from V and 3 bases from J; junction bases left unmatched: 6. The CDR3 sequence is CASSQVPGQIYEQYF. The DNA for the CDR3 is TGCGCCAGCAGCCAAGTTCCGGGACAGATCTACGAGCAGTACTTC.

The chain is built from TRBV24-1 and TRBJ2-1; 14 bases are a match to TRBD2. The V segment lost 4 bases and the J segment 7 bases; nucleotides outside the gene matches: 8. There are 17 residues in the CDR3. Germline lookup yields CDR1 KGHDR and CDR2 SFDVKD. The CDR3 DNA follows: TGTGCCACCAGTGACCCGGGACTAGCGGGAGAAGTTAATGAGCAGTTCTTC. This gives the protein CATSDPGLAGEVNEQFF.

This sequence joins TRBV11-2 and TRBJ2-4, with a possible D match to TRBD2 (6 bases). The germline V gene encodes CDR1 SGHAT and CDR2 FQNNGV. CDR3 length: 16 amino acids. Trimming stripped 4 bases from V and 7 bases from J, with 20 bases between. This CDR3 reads CASSSRLVRRGNIQYF. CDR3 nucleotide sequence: TGTGCCAGCAGCTCGAGACTAGTTCGGAGGGGTAACATTCAGTACTTC.

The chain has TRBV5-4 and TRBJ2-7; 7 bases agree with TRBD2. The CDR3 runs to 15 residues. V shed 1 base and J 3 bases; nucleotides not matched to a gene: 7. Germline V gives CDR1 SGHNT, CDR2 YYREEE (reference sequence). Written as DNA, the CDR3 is TGTGCCAGCAGCTTGCTTGGGACTACCAGCTACGAGCAGTACTTC. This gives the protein CASSLLGTTSYEQYF.

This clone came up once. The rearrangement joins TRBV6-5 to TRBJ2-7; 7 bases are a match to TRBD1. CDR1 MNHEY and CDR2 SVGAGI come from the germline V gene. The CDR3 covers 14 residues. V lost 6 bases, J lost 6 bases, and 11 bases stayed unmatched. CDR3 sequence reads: CASRRQGLEREQYF. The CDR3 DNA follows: TGTGCCAGCAGACGACAGGGTTTAGAGCGCGAGCAGTACTTC.

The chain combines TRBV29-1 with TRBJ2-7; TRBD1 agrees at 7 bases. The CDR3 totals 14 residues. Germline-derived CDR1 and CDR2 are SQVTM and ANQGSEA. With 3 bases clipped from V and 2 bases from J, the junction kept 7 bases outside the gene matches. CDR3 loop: CSVDKGAGAYEQYF. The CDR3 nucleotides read TGCAGCGTTGACAAGGGGGCAGGGGCCTACGAGCAGTACTTC.

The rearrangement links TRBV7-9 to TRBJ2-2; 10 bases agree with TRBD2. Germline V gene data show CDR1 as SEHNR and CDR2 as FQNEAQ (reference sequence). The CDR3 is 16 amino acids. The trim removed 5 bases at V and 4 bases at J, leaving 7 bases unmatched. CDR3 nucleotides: TGTGCCAGCAGCCTTAGCGGGGGGTTGTTCACCGGGGAGCTGTTTTTT. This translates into CASSLSGGLFTGELFF.

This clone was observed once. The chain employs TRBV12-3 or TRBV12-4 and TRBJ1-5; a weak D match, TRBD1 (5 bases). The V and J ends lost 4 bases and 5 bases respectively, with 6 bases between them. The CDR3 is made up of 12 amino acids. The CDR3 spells CASSWGYQPQHF. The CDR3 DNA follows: TGTGCCAGCAGTTGGGGCTATCAGCCCCAGCATTTT.

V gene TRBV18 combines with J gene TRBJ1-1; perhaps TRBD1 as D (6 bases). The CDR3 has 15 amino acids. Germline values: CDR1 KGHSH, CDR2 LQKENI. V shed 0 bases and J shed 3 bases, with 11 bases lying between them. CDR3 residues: CASSPPIAGDTEAFF. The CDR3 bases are TGTGCCAGCTCACCACCAATTGCAGGGGACACTGAAGCTTTCTTT.